Below are 27 T cell receptor beta chains sequenced from a single sample in a study of cytomegalovirus exposure and HLA in healthy donors. Primers included in the PCR were 60 Vbeta and 13 Jbeta primers. Data came from immunoSEQ multiplex PCR; TCRdb stores just in-frame clones and leaves some out. Of over 80,000 clones detected, roughly four fifths appear once; the ten largest clones hold roughly 5%. Material: PBMCs. The receptors were gathered from a man aged 40-49 years in good health and CMV-seropositive.

The gene calls are TRBV5-4 and TRBJ1-6; 8 positions match TRBD1. Unmatched junction bases numbered 9, after V lost 9 bases and J lost 7 bases. The CDR3 is 14 amino acids. Germline V gives CDR1 SGHNT, CDR2 YYREEE (reference sequence). The CDR3: CATDDRGINSPLHF. The CDR3 nucleotides read TGTGCCACCGACGACAGGGGTATAAATTCACCCCTCCACTTT.

The V call is TRBV6-1, the J call TRBJ2-7; no firm D call. CDR3 length: 12 amino acids. V lost 7 bases to trimming and J lost 5 bases, with 12 bases between them. Germline V gene sequence: CDR1 MNHNS, CDR2 SASEGT. CDR3 sequence: CASTEVRHEQYF. For the CDR3, the DNA is TGTGCCAGCACCGAGGTCCGCCACGAGCAGTACTTC.

The rearrangement links TRBV11-2 to TRBJ1-2; TRBD1 agrees at 7 bases. Germline loops: CDR1 SGHAT, CDR2 FQNNGV. V shed 4 bases, J shed 4 bases, and the junction held 15 bases outside the gene matches. There are 17 residues in the CDR3. CDR3 DNA sequence: TGTGCCAGCAGCTCGACAACCCGGGACAGTGACTCCTATGGCTACACCTTC. Protein sequence: CASSSTTRDSDSYGYTF.

V is TRBV6-1 and J is TRBJ1-3; tentatively, D is TRBD1 (5 bases). Trimming stripped 1 base from V and 0 bases from J, with 10 bases between. Germline V CDR1 and CDR2: MNHNS, SASEGT. The CDR3 sequence is 16 residues long. In DNA, the CDR3 is TGTGCCAGCAGTGAAGACAGGTTATACTCTGGAAACACCATATATTTT. Translation gives CASSEDRLYSGNTIYF.

The chain carries TRBV29-1 and TRBJ2-3; 8 nucleotides agree with TRBD1. Trimming took 4 bases from V and 4 from J; bases not matched to a gene: 7. Germline lookup yields CDR1 SQVTM and CDR2 ANQGSEA. CDR3 length equals 14 residues. In nucleotides, the CDR3 is TGCAGCGTTGCTTTTCTGGGACAGGCAGATACGCAGTATTTT. Protein sequence: CSVAFLGQADTQYF.

The CDR3: CASSQYLDTEAFF. The CDR3 nucleotides read TGTGCCAGCAGCCAGTACCTGGACACTGAAGCTTTCTTT. The chain carries TRBV7-3 and TRBJ1-1, with D hard to call. Trimming shortened V by 5 bases and J by 3 bases, and 10 bases separated the two germline ends. Looked up from germline, CDR1 is SGHTA and CDR2 is FQGTGA. The CDR3 totals 13 residues. The entire variable domain, with the rest obtained from reference TRBV7-3 and TRBJ1-1, is as follows: GAGVSQTPSNKVTEKGKYVELRCDPISGHTALYWYRQSLGQGPEFLIYFQGTGAADDSGLPNDRFFAVRPEGSVSTLKIQRTERGDSAVYLCASSQYLDTEAFFGQGTRLTVV.

About this clone: A read error may produce the germline difference seen at one junction end. The chain carries TRBV28 and TRBJ2-4; D possibly corresponds to TRBD1 (5 bases). Germline CDR1 is MDHEN and CDR2 is SYDVKM. The CDR3 contains 12 residues. CDR3 in DNA: TGTGCCAGCCAGGGCACCAAAAACAGTCAGTACTTC. Translated, it gives CASQGTKNSQYF.

V is TRBV19 and J is TRBJ2-5; 9 nucleotides line up with TRBD2. V was pared by 5 bases and J by 5 bases, with 12 bases of the junction left unmatched. This CDR3 is built from 16 residues. The germline V gene has CDR1 LNHDA and CDR2 SQIVND (reference sequence). For the CDR3, the DNA is TGTGCCAGTAGTCCCCCACCGACTAGCGGTTGGGAGACCCAGTACTTC. Translating gives CASSPPPTSGWETQYF.

As concerns this clone: An end of the junction does not agree with germline; a read error may underlie this. The chain has TRBV18 and TRBJ1-1; TRBD1 is a possible D gene (6 bases). The CDR3 is 14 residues long. Germline V gene sequence: CDR1 KGHSH, CDR2 LQKENI. CDR3 loop: CASSPGGGRTEASF. CDR3 nucleotide sequence: TGTGCCAGCTCACCGGGCGGGGGCCGCACTGAAGCTTCCTTT.

This clone occurred a few times. This chain joins TRBV5-1 and TRBJ2-2; 7 bases align to TRBD1. In germline, CDR1 is SGHRS, CDR2 YFSETQ. The trim removed 0 bases at V and 5 bases at J, leaving 4 bases unmatched. This CDR3 contains 15 residues. CDR3 amino acids: CASSLGTGETGELFF. The CDR3 DNA reads as TGCGCCAGCAGCTTGGGAACAGGGGAAACCGGGGAGCTGTTTTTT.

The chain combines TRBV19 with TRBJ2-1; the match to TRBD2 covers 7 bases. Germline CDR1 reads LNHDA; CDR2 reads SQIVND (reference sequence). The CDR3 loop spans 15 amino acids. Trimming cost V 9 bases and J 3 bases; bases outside gene matches: 11. The CDR3 region has the DNA TGTGCCAGCAGGAGGGAGGGAGGTCGCTACAATGAGCAGTTCTTC. It is translated as CASRREGGRYNEQFF.

V gene TRBV11-3 combines with J gene TRBJ2-7, with 7 bases matching TRBD2. V was pared by 0 bases and J by 5 bases, with 7 bases of the junction left unmatched. CDR1 SGHNT and CDR2 YENEEA come from the germline V gene. The CDR3 sequence is 15 residues long. The CDR3 DNA sequence: TGTGCCAGCAGCTTAGATGGGGGGGAATTCAACGAGCAGTACTTC. Translating it yields CASSLDGGEFNEQYF.

The chain carries TRBV5-1 and TRBJ1-6, with D possibly being TRBD1 (5 bases). V was shortened by 4 bases and J by 2 bases, with 19 bases between the two germline ends. The CDR3 has 18 amino acids. Germline CDR1 SGHRS, CDR2 YFSETQ. CDR3 amino acids: CASSPTRRGRPYNSPLHF. In DNA form, the CDR3 reads TGCGCCAGCAGCCCAACGAGGAGGGGACGACCCTATAATTCACCCCTCCACTTT.

The rearrangement joins TRBV5-1 to TRBJ1-2, with D tentatively TRBD1 (6 bases). V gave up 4 bases and J gave up 4 bases, with 17 bases separating them. The CDR3 has 15 amino acids. Germline V CDR1 and CDR2: SGHRS, YFSETQ. In DNA form, the CDR3 reads TGCGCCAGCAGCGCGACAACGCCAGGGGCCTATGGCTACACCTTC. Its protein product is CASSATTPGAYGYTF.

This chain connects TRBV11-3 to TRBJ2-7; 7 positions agree with TRBD1. CDR1 and CDR2 (germline): SGHNT, YENEEA. Unmatched junction bases numbered 11, after V lost 5 bases and J lost 7 bases. CDR3 length: 14 amino acids. The CDR3 bases are TGTGCCAGCAGCGAACAGGGGACCTCGGGGGAGCAGTACTTC. It codes for CASSEQGTSGEQYF.

CDR3 region: CASSQGQTYEQYF. The CDR3 nucleotides are TGTGCCAGCTCACAGGGACAGACCTACGAGCAGTACTTC. V and J are TRBV18 and TRBJ2-7, with 7 bases that match TRBD1. In germline, CDR1 is KGHSH, CDR2 LQKENI. With V trimmed by 4 bases and J by 2 bases, 2 bases remained unmatched. This CDR3 is built from 13 residues.

The chain couples TRBV18 to TRBJ2-3; TRBD2 matches at 10 bases. J gave up 2 bases and V 6 bases, and 14 bases lay outside the gene matches. Germline V gives CDR1 KGHSH, CDR2 LQKENI. CDR3 size: 18 residues. This chain's CDR3 is CASSQGLTSGSVTDTQYF. The CDR3 DNA sequence: TGTGCCAGCTCCCAGGGTTTGACTAGCGGGTCCGTCACAGATACGCAGTATTTT.

CDR3 bases: TGTGCCAGCAGGGTGGCAGGAGGTGTTTCTAATGAAAAACTGTTTTTT. Translating it yields CASRVAGGVSNEKLFF. The chain joins TRBV28 to TRBJ1-4, with D unresolved. Germline V CDR1 and CDR2: MDHEN, SYDVKM. The V end was cut by 6 bases, the J end by 3 bases, with 17 bases between. This CDR3 is built from 16 residues.

The chain uses TRBV6-5 and TRBJ2-7; tentatively, D is TRBD1 (5 bases). This CDR3 is 13 amino acids long. The V end lost 0 bases, the J end lost 4 bases, and 7 bases lay between the germline ends. Germline-derived CDR1 and CDR2 are MNHEY and SVGAGI. CDR3 in DNA: TGTGCCAGCAGTTACTCGGGGCTATACGAGCAGTACTTC. It yields the protein CASSYSGLYEQYF.

This rearrangement joins TRBV7-6 to TRBJ2-1; the match to TRBD2 covers 12 bases. This CDR3 is 16 amino acids long. The V and J ends lost 5 bases and 7 bases, in that order; junction bases with no gene match: 9. Germline loops: CDR1 SGHVS, CDR2 FNYEAQ. The CDR3, as DNA: TGTGCCAGCAGCCCGCGGACTAGCGGGATCAATAATGAGCAGTTCTTC. Protein product: CASSPRTSGINNEQFF.

The gene calls are TRBV19 and TRBJ2-4; 11 positions match TRBD1. This CDR3 contains 14 residues. CDR1 LNHDA and CDR2 SQIVND come from the germline V gene (reference sequence). The V segment lost 5 bases and the J segment 4 bases; nucleotides outside the gene matches: 1. In DNA, the CDR3 is TGTGCCAGTAGTCGGGACAGGGGGAAAAACATTCAGTACTTC. Amino acid sequence: CASSRDRGKNIQYF.

The V gene is TRBV30, the J gene TRBJ2-5; 7 nucleotides match TRBD1. The CDR3 is 13 residues long. CDR1 and CDR2 from the germline V gene are GTSNPN and SVGIG (reference sequence). After removal of 3 bases from V and 4 bases from J, the junction contained 5 bases not matched to a gene. This chain's CDR3 is CAWRETGRETQYF. In DNA form, the CDR3 reads TGTGCCTGGAGGGAGACAGGGAGAGAGACCCAGTACTTC.

The chain is built from TRBV7-4 and TRBJ1-4; D unclear. The CDR3 runs 16 residues. The germline gives CDR1 SGHVT, CDR2 SQSDAQ. Trimming left V 5 bases short and J 6 bases short, with 19 bases between. This CDR3 reads CASSAKPTAAHEKLFF. In DNA form, the CDR3 reads TGTGCCAGCAGCGCCAAACCGACGGCGGCGCATGAAAAACTGTTTTTT.

The table lists this clone with a few counts. This chain uses TRBV10-3 with TRBJ2-2; a weak D match, TRBD2 (6 bases). The V and J ends lost 3 bases and 2 bases respectively, with 13 bases between them. The CDR3 is 16 amino acids. Germline V gene sequence: CDR1 ENHRY, CDR2 SYGVKD. In DNA form, the CDR3 reads TGTGCCATCAGTGACCCCGGGACTCGAAACACCGGGGAGCTGTTTTTT. Protein sequence: CAISDPGTRNTGELFF.

The chain links TRBV6-5 to TRBJ2-3; D is possibly TRBD1 (6 bases). In germline, CDR1 is MNHEY, CDR2 SVGAGI. This CDR3 spans 13 amino acids. V was pared by 1 base and J by 5 bases, with 7 bases between. The CDR3 region has the DNA TGTGCCAGCAGTTACTTACAGGGAGATACGCAGTATTTT. This codes for CASSYLQGDTQYF.

J is TRBJ1-1 and V is TRBV5-1; 8 nucleotides match TRBD1. CDR3 length: 16 residues. Trimming cost V 1 base and J 1 base; bases outside gene matches: 6. Germline CDR1 is SGHRS and CDR2 is YFSETQ. The CDR3 DNA is TGCGCCAGCAGCTTGTGGGCAGGGGGCGGGAACACTGAAGCTTTCTTT. Its protein product is CASSLWAGGGNTEAFF.

The chain carries TRBV4-1 and TRBJ2-3; no firm D call. This CDR3 is 15 amino acids long. Germline CDR1 is MGHRA and CDR2 is YSYEKL. Trimming stripped 1 base from V and 0 bases from J, with 8 bases between. This CDR3 is CASSQGRSSTDTQYF. The CDR3 region has the DNA TGCGCCAGCAGCCAAGGGAGATCTAGCACAGATACGCAGTATTTT.